The 22 T cell receptor beta chains listed next were all sequenced from one sample in a study of metastatic and nonmetastatic thyroid tumors. Among the patients, none had received any treatment before thyroid surgery. TCRdb re-analyzed the PCR reads through MiXCR. The table has 30,000 to 45,000 clones, about 20% seen once. The sample consisted of blood. These receptors were taken from a female donor with papillary thyroid cancer or a benign thyroid nodule (not recorded which). Some clones in this sample may be carry-over from other donors' samples.

This clone counts as medium-sized. The rearrangement joins TRBV6-1 to TRBJ2-1; a weak D match, TRBD2 (7 bases). V was pared by 1 base and J by 7 bases, with 14 bases between. There are 15 residues in the CDR3. The V gene's germline CDR1 is MNHNS and CDR2 SASEGT. For the CDR3, the DNA is TGTGCCAGCAGTGAAGACGTAGGGGGGGCAAATGAGCAGTTCTTC. Its protein product is CASSEDVGGANEQFF.

This clone showed up just a few times. The chain has TRBV2 and TRBJ2-1; D call uncertain. The germline V gene encodes CDR1 SNHLY and CDR2 FYNNEI. V was shortened by 5 bases and J by 8 bases, with 10 bases between the two germline ends. The CDR3 is 12 amino acids. Written as DNA, the CDR3 is TGTGCCAGCAGTCTCTTAAGGGATGAGCAGTTCTTC. Its protein is CASSLLRDEQFF.

On this clone itself: A clone one base away is much larger, so this may be a read error. J is TRBJ1-1 and V is TRBV5-1; possibly TRBD1 for D (6 bases). V was cut by 3 bases and J by 1 base, with 16 bases left in between. The CDR3 consists of 16 residues. Germline CDR1 and CDR2: SGHRS and YFSETQ. The CDR3 DNA sequence: TGCGCCAGCAGCTCCGGACAGCGACCCCAGAACACTGAAGCTTTCTTT. Amino acid sequence: CASSSGQRPQNTEAFF.

The chain combines TRBV6-4 with TRBJ1-1; 8 bases are a match to TRBD1. V was clipped by 6 bases and J by 6 bases; unmatched bases: 9. The CDR3 contains 14 residues. Germline V gene data show CDR1 as MRHNA and CDR2 as SNTAGT. CDR3 in amino acids: CASSQSPGQAEAFF. CDR3 bases: TGTGCCAGCAGCCAATCACCGGGACAGGCTGAAGCTTTCTTT.

This clone was seen at least ten times. The chain has TRBV4-1 and TRBJ1-5; TRBD1 matches 7 bases. The CDR3 is 16 residues long. V lost 1 base and J lost 7; bases outside the gene matches: 10. Per the germline V gene, CDR1 is MGHRA and CDR2 is YSYEKL. In DNA, the CDR3 is TGCGCCAGCAGCCAAGGAGGGACAGTCTCCCGGCAGCCCCAGCATTTT. Protein: CASSQGGTVSRQPQHF.

Of note for this clone: The same CDR3 also results from other DNA sequences found in this sample. The chain recombines TRBV20-1 with TRBJ2-7; TRBD1 might be the D (5 bases). Germline V gene sequence: CDR1 DFQATT, CDR2 SNEGSKA (reference sequence). The CDR3 loop spans 13 amino acids. V was pared by 2 bases and J by 7 bases, with 15 bases between. CDR3 protein: CSARRPRGWEQYF. The CDR3, as DNA: TGCAGTGCTAGACGACCTAGGGGATGGGAGCAGTACTTC.

A note on this clone: Lacking the conserved final phenylalanine or tryptophan, this CDR3 likely reflects a read error. V is TRBV28 and J is TRBJ2-6, with 7 nucleotides matching TRBD2. J was trimmed by 4 bases and V by 1 base; bases with no gene match: 4. This CDR3 is 16 amino acids long. Germline loops: CDR1 MDHEN, CDR2 SYDVKM. In nucleotides, the CDR3 is TGTGCCAGCAGTTTATCCGGGGGGATGGGGGCCAACGTCCTGACTTTA. As protein: CASSLSGGMGANVLTL.

Concerning this clone itself: A read error may be the cause here, since a much bigger clone is one base away. Different DNA sequences within this sample yield the same CDR3. J is TRBJ2-3 and V is TRBV18; TRBD2 aligns across 7 bases. The CDR3 is made up of 15 amino acids. Germline V gene sequence: CDR1 KGHSH, CDR2 LQKENI. CDR3 bases: TGTGCCAGCTCACCGAAGATGGGCGGGAGTCATACTCAGTATTTT. It yields the protein CASSPKMGGSHTQYF.

About this clone: One end of the junction varies from germline; a read error may be responsible. The chain employs TRBV25-1 and TRBJ1-1; D perhaps matches TRBD1 (5 bases). Germline V gene lookup returns CDR1 MGHDK and CDR2 SYGVNS. The CDR3 is made up of 14 amino acids. The CDR3 region has the DNA TGTGCCAGCAGCTGGGGGGTGCGAAACACTGAATCTTTCTTT. Translating gives CASSWGVRNTESFF.

This clone was detected only a few times. The chain joins TRBV11-2 to TRBJ2-1, with D tentatively TRBD1 (5 bases). V shed 2 bases and J shed 5 bases, with 13 bases lying between them. Germline values: CDR1 SGHAT, CDR2 FQNNGV. This CDR3 region has 15 residues. The CDR3 region has the DNA TGTGCCAGCAGCTTATCTAAAGGGGAAAACAATGAGCAGTTCTTC. Protein sequence: CASSLSKGENNEQFF.

There are many counts of this clone. The chain's CDR3 is CASNSLSGEANTEAFF. In DNA, the CDR3 is TGTGCCAGCAACAGTTTATCGGGAGAGGCGAACACTGAAGCTTTCTTT. The gene calls are TRBV27 and TRBJ1-1; D ambiguous. V shed 7 bases and J shed 1 base, with 19 bases lying between them. The CDR3 is 16 amino acids. CDR1 is MNHEY and CDR2 is SMNVEV in the germline V gene (reference sequence).

This clone came up many times. The chain has TRBV10-3 and TRBJ2-2; D is undetermined. Germline CDR1 ENHRY, CDR2 SYGVKD. With 10 bases removed from V and 2 bases from J, the gap between germline ends came to 14 bases. This CDR3 is 14 amino acids long. The CDR3 reads CASQSELNTGELFF. The CDR3 coding sequence is TGTGCCAGTCAGTCCGAGTTAAACACCGGGGAGCTGTTTTTT.

Comments on this clone: One junction end does not reproduce the germline sequence, and a read error may be involved. The rearrangement joins TRBV7-3 to TRBJ2-1; no clear D gene. The CDR3 length is 19 residues. CDR1 is SGHTA and CDR2 is FQGTGA in the germline V gene. CDR3 sequence: CASRLKPTQIRAGPLEQFF. The CDR3 bases are TGTGCCAGCAGATTAAAACCCACGCAGATCCGAGCCGGCCCCCTCGAGCAGTTCTTC.

There are many counts of this clone. The V gene is TRBV9, the J gene TRBJ2-7; TRBD2 aligns across 7 bases. The CDR3 runs 14 residues. Germline lookup yields CDR1 SGDLS and CDR2 YYNGEE. V gave up 0 bases and J gave up 4 bases; unmatched junction bases: 4. The CDR3 DNA follows: TGTGCCAGCAGCGTAGACGGGGGAGGGTACGAGCAGTACTTC. This codes for CASSVDGGGYEQYF.

By frequency in the sample, this clone is medium-sized. The rearrangement joins TRBV6-1 to TRBJ1-3; the D is unclear. V was pared by 8 bases and J by 4 bases, with 12 bases between. The CDR3 has 13 residues. CDR1 and CDR2 from the germline V gene are MNHNS and SASEGT. CDR3 sequence (DNA): TGTGCCAGCCGGGCCCAGGTCGGAAACACCATATATTTT. Translating it yields CASRAQVGNTIYF.

This clone is medium-sized within its sample. This chain joins TRBV6-2 or TRBV6-3 and TRBJ2-7; 14 bases map to TRBD2. V trimming: 5 bases; J trimming: 5 bases; junction bases outside the gene matches: 2. CDR3 length: 14 residues. Per the germline V gene, CDR1 is MNHEY and CDR2 is SVGEGT. CDR3 sequence reads: CASSRTSGRNEQYF. In nucleotides, the CDR3 is TGTGCCAGCAGTCGGACTAGCGGGAGGAACGAGCAGTACTTC.

The rearrangement joins TRBV20-1 to TRBJ1-5; TRBD1 aligns across 8 bases. The V and J ends lost 6 bases and 10 bases, in that order; junction bases with no gene match: 17. CDR1 is DFQATT, CDR2 SNEGSKA, per germline (reference sequence). The CDR3 sequence is 15 residues long. The CDR3, as DNA: TGCAGTGCCACAGGGGGTGCAGTGGGAGGTCATCCCCAGCATTTT. This sequence encodes CSATGGAVGGHPQHF.

The chain has TRBV6-2 or TRBV6-3 and TRBJ2-3, with TRBD2 identical over 7 bases. The CDR3 runs 15 residues. Germline V CDR1 and CDR2: MNHEY, SVGEGT. Trimming removed 0 bases from V and 0 bases from J; junction bases left unmatched: 0. CDR3 residues: CASSYSSGSTDTQYF. CDR3 nucleotides: TGTGCCAGCAGTTACTCTAGCGGGAGCACAGATACGCAGTATTTT.

Of note for this clone: Other nucleotide sequences from this sample produce the same CDR3. This rearrangement joins TRBV5-1 to TRBJ2-3; D perhaps matches TRBD1 (5 bases). V lost 4 bases to trimming and J lost 1 base, with 13 bases between them. CDR3 size: 15 residues. Germline V lookup: CDR1 SGHRS, CDR2 YFSETQ. DNA for the CDR3: TGCGCCAGCAGCCCCCGTACAGGAGGCACAGATACGCAGTATTTT. This sequence encodes CASSPRTGGTDTQYF.

In this sample, this clone turned up many times. V gene TRBV4-2 combines with J gene TRBJ2-2; D possibly corresponds to TRBD1 (7 bases). CDR3 length: 17 amino acids. With 6 bases removed from V and 5 bases from J, the gap between germline ends came to 22 bases. Germline V lookup: CDR1 LGHNA, CDR2 YNFKEQ. As DNA, the CDR3 is TGTGCCAGCAGTAAATTGGTAGGGCCAGGGGGGACCGGGGAGCTGTTTTTT. Translated, it gives CASSKLVGPGGTGELFF.

There are a few counts of this clone. The gene calls are TRBV28 and TRBJ1-1, with D unclear. The germline CDR1 and CDR2 sequences are MDHEN and SYDVKM. V lost 4 bases and J lost 0, with 9 bases in between. The CDR3 has 14 residues. CDR3 DNA sequence: TGTGCCAGCAGTTCCCTCAAGGTGAACACTGAAGCTTTCTTT. Amino acid sequence: CASSSLKVNTEAFF.

V usage is TRBV18 and J usage is TRBJ1-3; D possibly corresponds to TRBD1 (6 bases). Germline loops: CDR1 KGHSH, CDR2 LQKENI. This CDR3 region has 15 residues. With 3 bases removed from V and 3 bases from J, the gap between germline ends came to 12 bases. As DNA, the CDR3 is TGTGCCAGCTCACCTTATCGACAGGTTGGAAACACCATATATTTT. It yields the protein CASSPYRQVGNTIYF.